What follows are 10 T cell receptor beta chains derived from one specimen sequenced in a study of blood T cell repertoires in COVID-19. Using immunoSEQ multiplex PCR, the repertoire was profiled, and TCRdb retains in-frame clones only, with some absent. Of around 150,000 clones listed, more than 65% are singletons. The sample consisted of PBMCs or T cells enriched from blood (not recorded which). The receptors were sampled from a man aged 50-59 years who had recovered from COVID-19.

This chain uses TRBV21-1 with TRBJ2-1; the listed D gene, TRBD2, was not tested against the DNA. TRBV21-1 is recorded as a pseudogene. This CDR3 is 21 amino acids long. CDR3 DNA: TGTGCCAGCAGCATCAATAATAGGACTAGCGGGGGGCCAACGACCCGCAATGAGCAGTTCTTC. Its protein product is CASSINNRTSGGPTTRNEQFF.

The CDR3: CSASIRGGGTEAFF. The CDR3 DNA is TGCAGTGCTAGTATTCGGGGTGGAGGCACTGAAGCTTTCTTT. The chain links TRBV20-1 to TRBJ1-1; unclear D gene. CDR3 length equals 14 residues. The germline CDR1 and CDR2 sequences are DFQATT and SNEGSKA (reference sequence). Deletions cut 3 bases from V and 4 bases from J, with 15 bases between.

The chain uses TRBV6-4 and TRBJ1-2; TRBD1 agrees at 11 bases. The trim removed 3 bases at V and 7 bases at J, leaving 13 bases unmatched. Germline CDR1 reads MRHNA; CDR2 reads SNTAGT. The CDR3 has 17 amino acids. The CDR3 region has the DNA TGTGCCAGCAGTGAGGGGACAGGGGGAAACCTGGCGTCTGGCTACACCTTC. It translates to CASSEGTGGNLASGYTF.

The gene calls are TRBV19 and TRBJ1-5; 12 positions match TRBD1. Unmatched junction bases numbered 6, after V lost 1 base and J lost 8 bases. Per the germline V gene, CDR1 is LNHDA and CDR2 is SQIVND (reference sequence). CDR3 length: 16 residues. The CDR3 DNA follows: TGTGCCAGTAGTATAGTGGGACAGGGGGCGGACGAGCCCCAGCATTTT. Translation: CASSIVGQGADEPQHF.

This clone was seen once. The chain uses TRBV5-5 and TRBJ1-4; TRBD1 matches 7 bases. Germline CDR1 and CDR2: SGHKS and YYEKEE (reference sequence). J lost 7 bases, V lost 5 bases, and 11 bases had no gene match. The CDR3 has 15 residues. CDR3 bases: TGTGCCAGCAGGATCCAACAGGGGCTGGTTGAAAAACTGTTTTTT. Translating it yields CASRIQQGLVEKLFF. Complete variable domain (other parts from reference TRBV5-5 and TRBJ1-4): DAGVTQSPTHLIKTRGQQVTLRCSPISGHKSVSWYQQVLGQGPQFIFQYYEKEERGRGNFPDRFSARQFPNYSSELNVNALLLGDSALYLCASRIQQGLVEKLFFGSGTQLSVL.

This sequence joins TRBV7-9 and TRBJ2-7; tentatively, D is TRBD1 (5 bases). Germline V lookup: CDR1 SEHNR, CDR2 FQNEAQ (reference sequence). The CDR3 length is 14 residues. The V and J ends lost 5 bases and 2 bases respectively, with 13 bases between them. The CDR3 sequence: CASSPLDTPYEQYF. The CDR3 DNA is TGTGCCAGCAGCCCCCTGGACACACCCTACGAGCAGTACTTC.

The chain links TRBV28 to TRBJ2-5; D is unresolved. The CDR3 has 16 residues. Germline V gene sequence: CDR1 MDHEN, CDR2 SYDVKM. V shed 5 bases and J shed 1 base, with 17 bases lying between them. CDR3 loop: CASSLMTDTIQETQYF. Here the CDR3 DNA reads TGTGCCAGCAGTCTAATGACCGACACCATCCAAGAGACCCAGTACTTC. The variable domain in full, with the rest retrieved from reference TRBV28 and TRBJ2-5, is DVKVTQSSRYLVKRTGEKVFLECVQDMDHENMFWYRQDPGLGLRLIYFSYDVKMKEKGDIPEGYSVSREKKERFSLILESASTNQTSMYLCASSLMTDTIQETQYFGPGTRLLVL.

This chain connects TRBV14 to TRBJ2-7; perhaps TRBD2 as D (6 bases). This CDR3 is 14 amino acids long. Germline values: CDR1 SGHDN, CDR2 FVKESK. V lost 3 bases and J 1 base, leaving 10 bases between the germline ends. The CDR3 nucleotides are TGTGCCAGCAGCCAGGGGGGACGTTCCTACGAGCAGTACTTC. Residues: CASSQGGRSYEQYF.

This chain connects TRBV6-2 or TRBV6-3 to TRBJ2-3; D possibly corresponds to TRBD1 (6 bases). The ends were cut back, 6 bases at V and 2 bases at J, with 15 bases in the middle. The CDR3 is 15 amino acids. Germline CDR1 is MNHEY and CDR2 is SVGEGT. CDR3 in DNA: TGTGCCAGCAGCTGGAGTGGACAGAACACAGATACGCAGTATTTT. Translation: CASSWSGQNTDTQYF.

J is TRBJ2-5 and V is TRBV3-1 (or the pseudogene TRBV3-2), with 9 bases matching TRBD2. The V and J ends lost 0 bases and 1 base, in that order; junction bases with no gene match: 12. Germline V gives CDR1 LGHDT, CDR2 YNNKEL (reference sequence). The CDR3 spans 19 residues. The CDR3 protein is CASSQDNVGAGGLQETQYF. CDR3 DNA: TGTGCCAGCAGCCAAGATAACGTGGGAGCGGGGGGCCTCCAAGAGACCCAGTACTTC.